The rows below give T cell receptor beta chains drawn from one sample of a study of blood T cell repertoires in COVID-19. The table came from immunoSEQ multiplex PCR; TCRdb's copy has only in-frame clones and leaves some out. Here the sample spans roughly 300,000 clones, approximately 84% being singletons. Sequenced material: PBMCs or T cells enriched from blood (not recorded which). The receptors derive from a woman aged 25 to 39 who had recovered from COVID-19. CDR3s include the opening cysteine and the closing phenylalanine or tryptophan. The D gene is left open where the match is weak. Clone size appears in some rows only: once, few, many, or a class for an expanded clone.

v_call	d_call	clone_size	j_call	cdr3_aa	cdr3_nt
TRBV5-3	TRBD2	-	TRBJ2-3	CARSCPGLAGAPYVDTQYF	TGTGCCAGAAGCTGCCCAGGACTAGCGGGGGCTCCCTATGTAGATACGCAGTATTTT
TRBV30	-	-	TRBJ1-1	CAWSVGEGTEAFF	TGTGCCTGGAGTGTGGGGGAGGGCACTGAAGCTTTCTTT
TRBV28	TRBD2	-	TRBJ2-5	CASSSTGRGETQYF	TGTGCCAGCAGTTCTACCGGGAGGGGAGAGACCCAGTACTTC
TRBV7-8	-	-	TRBJ1-1	CASSLGRLGRTEAFF	TGTGCCAGCAGCTTAGGTCGGCTGGGCCGAACTGAAGCTTTCTTT
TRBV15	-	-	TRBJ1-6	CATSTSSRGSPLHF	TGTGCCACCAGCACCTCCTCTCGGGGGTCACCCCTCCACTTT
TRBV14	-	-	TRBJ1-1	CASSQDRNTEAFF	TGTGCCAGCAGCCAAGACCGGAACACTGAAGCTTTCTTT
TRBV7-9	TRBD1	-	TRBJ2-3	CASSPGTGDTDTQYF	TGTGCCAGCAGCCCCGGGACAGGGGACACAGATACGCAGTATTTT
TRBV5-4	-	-	TRBJ2-7	CASSLGAGSHYEQYF	TGTGCCAGCAGCTTGGGGGCAGGGTCGCACTACGAGCAGTACTTC
TRBV9	-	-	TRBJ1-5	CASSVDSKVEPQHF	TGTGCCAGCAGCGTAGACAGTAAAGTTGAGCCCCAGCATTTT
TRBV28	TRBD1	once	TRBJ1-1	CATQGVVASAFF	TGTGCCACCCAGGGGGTAGTCGCCTCAGCTTTCTTT
TRBV6-1	TRBD2	-	TRBJ2-2	CASSDPLAGGRTGELFF	TGTGCCAGCAGTGACCCACTAGCGGGGGGTAGGACCGGGGAGCTGTTTTTT
TRBV7-9	-	-	TRBJ2-4	CASSSTGRGGKNIQYF	TGTGCCAGCAGTTCTACAGGTCGTGGCGGCAAAAACATTCAGTACTTC
TRBV9	-	-	TRBJ1-4	CASSGGGDGLTGGKLFF	TGTGCCAGCAGCGGTGGGGGGGACGGCCTCACTGGTGGAAAACTGTTTTTT
TRBV3-1/TRBV3-2	-	-	TRBJ1-6	CASSRTVLNSPLHF	TGTGCCAGCAGCAGGACAGTTCTAAATTCACCCCTCCACTTT
TRBV6-2/TRBV6-3	-	-	TRBJ2-1	CASSYSESNEQFF	TGTGCCAGCAGTTATTCCGAGAGCAATGAGCAGTTCTTC
TRBV7-9	-	-	TRBJ1-4	CASSPGANEKLFF	TGTGCCAGCAGCCCTGGAGCTAATGAAAAACTGTTTTTT
TRBV19	-	-	TRBJ1-5	CASSMQISNQPQHF	TGTGCCAGTAGTATGCAGATTAGCAATCAGCCCCAGCATTTT
TRBV6-4	TRBD2	-	TRBJ2-5	CASRIAGEETQYF	TGTGCCAGCAGGATAGCGGGGGAAGAGACCCAGTACTTC
TRBV18	TRBD1	once	TRBJ1-1	CASSPLGTENTEAFF	TGTGCCAGCTCACCACTCGGGACAGAGAACACTGAAGCTTTCTTT
TRBV19	TRBD2	few	TRBJ2-2	CASSRGLAGGNTGELFF	TGTGCCAGTAGTAGGGGACTAGCGGGGGGAAACACCGGGGAGCTGTTTTTT
TRBV27	TRBD1	-	TRBJ2-1	CASSRQGAYNEQFF	TGTGCCAGCAGTCGACAGGGGGCCTACAATGAGCAGTTCTTC
TRBV5-4	-	-	TRBJ2-7	CASSQGLASPYEQYF	TGTGCCAGCAGCCAGGGACTGGCGTCGCCCTACGAGCAGTACTTC
TRBV5-1	TRBD2	-	TRBJ2-5	CASSLRPSGGPRTAQETQYF	TGCGCCAGCAGCTTGCGACCTAGCGGGGGGCCGAGGACCGCCCAAGAGACCCAGTACTTC
TRBV5-6	-	-	TRBJ2-5	CASSRTWSETQYF	TGTGCCAGCAGCCGGACATGGTCGGAGACCCAGTACTTC
TRBV7-2	-	-	TRBJ2-1	CASSLVLEQFF	TGTGCCAGCAGCTTAGTTCTTGAGCAGTTCTTC
TRBV18	TRBD2	-	TRBJ2-7	CASPESGGYEQYF	TGTGCCAGCCCCGAGAGCGGGGGCTACGAGCAGTACTTC
TRBV19	-	-	TRBJ1-5	CASSISQNSNQPQHF	TGTGCCAGTAGTATAAGTCAGAATAGCAATCAGCCCCAGCATTTT
TRBV5-1	-	-	TRBJ1-1	CASSQRRGNTEAFF	TGCGCCAGCAGCCAGAGGCGGGGGAACACTGAAGCTTTCTTT
TRBV19	-	-	TRBJ1-5	CASTKREGQPQHF	TGTGCCAGTACGAAAAGGGAGGGGCAGCCCCAGCATTTT
TRBV5-1	TRBD1	-	TRBJ2-1	CASSVSPGTDSKQFF	TGCGCCAGCAGCGTATCCCCCGGGACAGACAGCAAGCAGTTCTTC
TRBV18	-	-	TRBJ2-5	CASSALKETQYF	TGTGCCAGCTCAGCGTTAAAAGAGACCCAGTACTTC
TRBV7-9	-	-	TRBJ1-1	CASRVQTVNTEAFF	TGTGCCAGCAGAGTTCAAACAGTGAACACTGAAGCTTTCTTT